This T cell receptor beta chain was sequenced in a study of CD8 T cells in ankylosing spondylitis. V dropped 2 bases and J dropped 0 bases, with 12 bases sitting between them. The CDR3 is 16 amino acids. Germline CDR1 SGHKS, CDR2 YYEKEE (reference sequence). Study-level findings and limits: Seven or eight highly homologous variants formed a TCR beta motif that appeared characteristic of ankylosing spondylitis blood.

TCRdb called the 5' RACE reads again in MiXCR, with one record for every CDR3 protein. This sample has hundreds of thousands of distinct CDR3 sequences, with approximately 12% found just once. A note on this clonotype: The target antigen is unknown.

This clonotype was sampled from a male donor with ankylosing spondylitis. Source material: blood, either unsorted or a sorted T cell fraction (not recorded which). V and J are TRBV5-5 and TRBJ2-4; D remains unclear. CDR3: CASSFGFRIAKNIQYF. CDR3 sequence (DNA): TGTGCCAGCAGCTTTGGATTCCGGATAGCCAAAAACATTCAGTACTTC.